The sequence of this TCR beta chain was determined in a study of cytomegalovirus exposure and HLA in healthy donors. Germline V gene lookup returns CDR1 MGHRA and CDR2 YSYEKL. The CDR3 length is 15 residues. Vbeta (60) and Jbeta (13) primers were used in the PCR. Profiling relied on immunoSEQ multiplex PCR, and the TCRdb table lists in-frame clones only, not all of them. Its clone listing holds 35,000 to 50,000 clones. The specimen sequenced was PBMCs. The TCR was taken from a woman aged 25 to 45 in good health and CMV-seropositive. The chain recombines TRBV4-1 with TRBJ2-5; TRBD2 is a possible D gene (6 bases). The J call may not be correct, given that the DNA end is closer to TRBJ2-7. CDR3 protein: CASSRSGQADYEQYF. CDR3 sequence (DNA): TGCGCCAGCAGCCGAAGCGGGCAGGCCGACTACGAGCAGTACTTC.